Each of the 25 T cell receptor beta chains below was sequenced from the same sample in a study of T cells in women clearing cervical HPV infection. The assay was immunoSEQ multiplex PCR, and TCRdb's table has in-frame clones only and misses some. In total, the table holds around 31,000 clones. Specimen: blood buffy coat. The receptors derive from a woman between 18 and 70 years old with a cervical HPV16 infection that either progressed to CIN3+ or cleared (not recorded which).

The CDR3: CASSLGLTSGRANEQYF. Incomplete CDR3 DNA: TGCGCCAGCAGCTTGGGCCTCACTAGCGGGAGGGCCAACGAG. V usage is TRBV5-1 and J usage is TRBJ2-7, with 13 bases identical to TRBD2. The read falls 3 residues short of the CDR3 end, and the missing part is taken from the germline J gene. The CDR3 extends over 17 amino acids. After removal of 0 bases from V and 5 bases from J, the junction contained 8 bases not matched to a gene. CDR1 is SGHRS, CDR2 YFSETQ, per germline.

CDR3 protein: CASRPFGPPPSATNEKLFF. Partial CDR3 DNA: TGTGCCAGTAGGCCGTTTGGGCCGCCGCCCTCTGCAACTAATGAAAAA. The chain links TRBV19 to TRBJ1-4; D unresolved. The CDR3 end falls 3 residues outside the read, so it is completed with the germline J gene. The length of the CDR3 is 19 residues. Germline V gene sequence: CDR1 LNHDA, CDR2 SQIVND (reference sequence). The V and J ends lost 6 bases and 0 bases respectively, with 23 bases between them.

Comments on this clone: Compared with germline, one end of the junction differs, possibly owing to a read error. Read coverage stops 3 residues before the CDR3 terminus; the germline J gene supplies the remainder. The J gene is TRBJ2-4, the V gene TRBV6-1; D is unclear. The CDR3 is 14 amino acids. Germline loops: CDR1 MNHNS, CDR2 SASEGT. The covered CDR3 bases are TGTGCCAGCAGGGAAGGGTCCACGAACTATGGT. Protein sequence: CASREGSTNYG. In full, the CDR3 reads CASREGSTNYGQYF.

As for this clone: The CDR3 goes on 3 residues after the read ends, and that part is filled in from the germline J gene. This chain connects TRBV30 to TRBJ1-4, with D possibly being TRBD1 (6 bases). This CDR3 contains 11 residues. Germline-derived CDR1 and CDR2 are GTSNPN and SVGIG (reference sequence). V was cut by 4 bases and J by 6 bases, with 6 bases left in between. CDR3 amino acids: CAWKGDEKLFF. The DNA read from the CDR3 is TGTGCCTGGAAGGGGGATGAAAAA.

About this clone itself: The read terminates 3 residues ahead of where the CDR3 ends, so the germline J gene completes it. This chain links TRBV6-2 or TRBV6-3 with TRBJ1-2; TRBD1 is a possible D gene (6 bases). From germline, CDR1 is MNHEY and CDR2 SVGEGT. The CDR3 contains 14 residues. The covered CDR3 bases are TGTGCCAGCAGTTCTCAGGGGTACTCCTACGAC. It encodes CASSSQGYSYD. The CDR3 as a whole reads CASSSQGYSYDYTF.

The sequenced CDR3 bases are TGTGCCTGGAGTTATTCCGACAGGCCGGTCGGGGAG. Encoded protein: CAWSYSDRPVGE. The CDR3, in full, reads CAWSYSDRPVGELFF. This chain uses TRBV30 with TRBJ2-2; tentatively, D is TRBD1 (6 bases). The DNA ends 3 residues before the CDR3 does, and the rest of the CDR3 is filled in from the germline J gene. The CDR3 sequence is 15 residues long. Trimming stripped 2 bases from V and 7 bases from J, with 17 bases between. Per the germline V gene, CDR1 is GTSNPN and CDR2 is SVGIG (reference sequence).

The sequenced part of the CDR3 DNA is TGTGCCTGGAGGCCGACAGGGAATATCTATGGT. Amino acids: CAWRPTGNIYG. The full CDR3 sequence reads CAWRPTGNIYGQYF. V gene TRBV30 combines with J gene TRBJ2-4, with 7 bases aligning to TRBD1. The CDR3 extends 3 residues past the end of the read, so its final part is completed from the germline J gene. Per germline, CDR1 GTSNPN and CDR2 SVGIG (reference sequence). The CDR3 is 14 amino acids.

CDR3 DNA (partial): TGTGCCAGCAGGAGGGACAGGGGAAGCAATCAGCCC. This sequence encodes CASRRDRGSNQP. The whole CDR3 sequence is CASRRDRGSNQPQHF. The chain uses TRBV2 and TRBJ1-5; 10 nucleotides line up with TRBD1. The CDR3 end is not reached by the read, which stops 3 residues before it; the germline J gene fills it in. Germline CDR1 and CDR2: SNHLY and FYNNEI. V trimming: 6 bases; J trimming: 1 base; junction bases outside the gene matches: 3. The CDR3 sequence is 15 residues long.

Regarding this clone: Read data end 3 residues before the CDR3 end; the end is taken from the germline J gene. The chain joins TRBV5-1 to TRBJ2-7; D might be TRBD1 (5 bases). V was clipped by 4 bases and J by 1 base, with 21 bases between them. Germline-derived CDR1 and CDR2 are SGHRS and YFSETQ. The CDR3 totals 17 residues. CDR3 DNA, as far as it was read: TGCGCCAGCAGCCCTTTGATGGGGCCGGTACTATCCTACGAG. Amino acids: CASSPLMGPVLSYE. The entire CDR3 sequence reads CASSPLMGPVLSYEQYF. Full variable domain (remainder filled in from reference TRBV5-1 and TRBJ2-7): KAGVTQTPRYLIKTRGQQVTLSCSPISGHRSVSWYQQTPGQGLQFLFEYFSETQRNKGNFPGRFSGRQFSNSRSEMNVSTLELGDSALYLCASSPLMGPVLSYEQYFGPGTRLTVT.

With regard to this clone: The CDR3 goes on 3 residues after the read ends, and that part is filled in from the germline J gene. The chain carries TRBV18 and TRBJ2-7; a possible D gene is TRBD1 (6 bases). Per germline, CDR1 KGHSH and CDR2 LQKENI. This CDR3 has 13 amino acids. Trimming cost V 2 bases and J 5 bases, with 10 bases left between them. CDR3 DNA, as far as it was read: TGTGCCAGCTCACCATCAGGGGTGGACGAG. Protein product: CASSPSGVDE. The CDR3 in full is CASSPSGVDEQYF. Full variable domain (missing parts from reference TRBV18 and TRBJ2-7): NAGVMQNPRHLVRRRGQEARLRCSPMKGHSHVYWYRQLPEEGLKFMVYLQKENIIDESGMPKERFSAEFPKEGPSILRIQQVVRGDSAAYFCASSPSGVDEQYFGPGTRLTVT.

As to this clone: The sequenced fragment ends 3 residues before the CDR3 boundary, so the rest is inferred from the germline J gene. V usage is TRBV27 and J usage is TRBJ2-5; no firm D call. Trimming stripped 5 bases from V and 7 bases from J, with 14 bases between. The CDR3 has 13 amino acids. Germline V gene sequence: CDR1 MNHEY, CDR2 SMNVEV (reference sequence). The CDR3 loop reads CASSPGAPGTQYF. The covered CDR3 bases are TGTGCCAGCAGTCCCGGTGCGCCGGGGACC.

CDR3: CAWSVLAGGTGELFF. Incomplete CDR3 DNA: TGTGCCTGGAGTGTTTTAGCGGGAGGGACCGGGGAG. The rearrangement uses TRBV30 and TRBJ2-2; TRBD2 aligns across 11 bases. The read ends 3 residues shy of where the CDR3 ends; the end is completed using the germline J gene. This CDR3 is 15 amino acids long. The V gene end was trimmed by 0 bases and the J gene end by 5 bases; junction bases not matched to a gene: 2. Per germline, CDR1 GTSNPN and CDR2 SVGIG (reference sequence).

A remark on this clone: The DNA ends 3 residues before the CDR3 does, and the rest of the CDR3 is filled in from the germline J gene. This chain connects TRBV15 to TRBJ2-4; 8 bases agree with TRBD1. Germline lookup yields CDR1 LNHNV and CDR2 YYDKDF (reference sequence). CDR3 length: 16 residues. The CDR3 sequence is CATWVPGQGVVETQYF. The DNA read from the CDR3 is TGTGCCACCTGGGTGCCCGGACAGGGTGTAGTAGAGACT. The full variable domain, its missing parts supplied by reference TRBV15 and TRBJ2-4, is DAMVIQNPRYQVTQFGKPVTLSCSQTLNHNVMYWYQQKSSQAPKLLFHYYDKDFNNEADTPDNFQSRRPNTSFCFLDIRSPGLGDTAMYLCATWVPGQGVVETQYFGAGTRLSVL.

A remark on this clone: The CDR3 goes on 3 residues after the read ends, and that part is filled in from the germline J gene. V and J are TRBV7-2 and TRBJ2-2, with a possible D match to TRBD1 (5 bases). The CDR3 has 15 residues. Germline CDR1 and CDR2: SGHTA and FQGNSA. The part of the CDR3 DNA that was read is TGTGCCAGCAGCCCCCGAAGGGGAACTAATGAAAAG. It yields the protein CASSPRRGTNEK. The whole CDR3 sequence is CASSPRRGTNEKLFF.

Judged by frequency, this clone is medium-sized (0.01 to 0.1%). The CDR3 is cut off 3 residues early in the read; its end comes from the germline J gene. The chain employs TRBV5-1 and TRBJ2-4, with 10 bases identical to TRBD2. Trimming cost V 3 bases and J 0 bases; bases outside gene matches: 6. The CDR3 has 17 amino acids. Germline V gives CDR1 SGHRS, CDR2 YFSETQ. Partial CDR3 DNA: TGCGCCAGCAGCTCTACTAGCGGGACCTTAGCCAAAAACATT. Translating gives CASSSTSGTLAKNI. The whole CDR3 protein reads CASSSTSGTLAKNIQYF.

Concerning this clone itself: The read ends 3 residues before the CDR3 terminus; that terminus is restored from the germline J gene. This chain joins TRBV6-2 or TRBV6-3 and TRBJ2-7; 7 bases line up with TRBD1. The germline V gene encodes CDR1 MNHEY and CDR2 SVGEGT. V gave up 2 bases and J gave up 3 bases; unmatched junction bases: 1. The CDR3 covers 13 residues. The covered CDR3 bases are TGTGCCAGCAGTTACGGGACAGTCTACGAG. Protein product: CASSYGTVYE. The full CDR3 is CASSYGTVYEQYF.

A word on this clone: The missing CDR3 end, 3 residues past where the read stops, is filled in from the germline J gene. The chain combines TRBV7-8 with TRBJ2-2; TRBD1 agrees at 7 bases. The CDR3 is 14 residues long. CDR1 SGHVS and CDR2 FQNEAQ come from the germline V gene. The CDR3 loop is CASSLGQGDNVLFF. Incomplete CDR3 DNA: TGTGCCAGCAGCTTAGGACAGGGTGACAACGTG. The full variable domain, its missing parts supplied by reference TRBV7-8 and TRBJ2-2, is GAGVSQSPRYKVAKRGQDVALRCDPISGHVSLFWYQQALGQGPEFLTYFQNEAQLDKSGLPSDRFFAERPEGSVSTLKIQRTQQEDSAVYLCASSLGQGDNVLFFGEGSRLTVL.

As regards this clone: The read terminates 3 residues ahead of where the CDR3 ends, so the germline J gene completes it. The rearrangement joins TRBV7-2 to TRBJ1-1; the match to TRBD1 covers 9 bases. CDR1 and CDR2 (germline): SGHTA, FQGNSA. Trimming took 5 bases from V and 4 from J; bases not matched to a gene: 2. CDR3 length: 13 amino acids. CDR3 in amino acids: CASSGTGFTEAFF. The sequenced part of the CDR3 DNA is TGTGCCAGCAGCGGGACAGGGTTCACTGAA.

Points on this clone: The read ends 3 residues early relative to the CDR3; the germline J gene fills the gap. The rearrangement links TRBV5-1 to TRBJ1-3; unclear D gene. V was trimmed by 0 bases and J by 0 bases, leaving 7 bases between them. Germline CDR1 reads SGHRS; CDR2 reads YFSETQ. CDR3 length: 15 residues. The CDR3 sequence is CASSLDPSSGNTIYF. The sequenced CDR3 bases are TGCGCCAGCAGCTTGGATCCCAGCTCTGGAAACACC.

The CDR3 bases that were read are TGTGCCAGCAAGGGGAACGTTGGAGACGAGACC. As protein: CASKGNVGDET. The full CDR3 is CASKGNVGDETQYF. The J gene is TRBJ2-5, the V gene TRBV5-4; maybe TRBD1 (5 bases). The CDR3 end lies 3 residues beyond the end of the read and is filled in from the germline J gene. The germline gives CDR1 SGHNT, CDR2 YYREEE (reference sequence). V was cut by 6 bases and J by 5 bases, with 17 bases left in between. This CDR3 contains 14 residues.

On this clone: The read terminates 3 residues before the CDR3 end, so the remaining end is supplied by the germline J gene. The chain couples TRBV5-1 to TRBJ2-1; 9 bases are shared with TRBD2. This CDR3 spans 15 amino acids. Germline V gene sequence: CDR1 SGHRS, CDR2 YFSETQ. Trimming cost V 3 bases and J 5 bases; bases outside gene matches: 6. This CDR3 reads CASSYLAGADNEQFF. The CDR3 bases that were read are TGCGCCAGCAGCTACTTAGCGGGGGCCGACAATGAG.

Concerning this clone: From the germline J gene comes the end of the CDR3, since the read stops 3 residues before it. This rearrangement joins TRBV11-3 to TRBJ1-1; D remains ambiguous. Germline assignment: CDR1 SGHNT and CDR2 YENEEA. V was clipped by 2 bases and J by 7 bases, with 11 bases between them. The CDR3 covers 13 residues. CDR3 bases read: TGTGCCAGCAGCTTACCAGGTCAAAATGAA. As protein: CASSLPGQNE. The full-length CDR3 reads as CASSLPGQNEAFF.

Notes on this clone: The missing CDR3 end, 3 residues past where the read stops, is filled in from the germline J gene. The rearrangement uses TRBV7-9 and TRBJ2-4; 7 bases are a match to TRBD1. Germline CDR1 reads SEHNR; CDR2 reads FQNEAQ (reference sequence). The CDR3 consists of 14 residues. Partial CDR3 DNA: TGTGCCAGCAGCTACCGGGACAGCCTAAGAGGT. As protein: CASSYRDSLRG. The CDR3 reads in full as CASSYRDSLRGQYF.

Comment on this clone: The read finishes 3 residues shy of the CDR3 end, and the germline J gene is used to complete it. The chain couples TRBV24-1 to TRBJ1-6; D is perhaps TRBD1 (5 bases). The CDR3 runs 14 residues. CDR1 and CDR2 from the germline V gene are KGHDR and SFDVKD. V was cut by 2 bases and J by 7 bases, with 8 bases left in between. Here the CDR3 reads CATSDSQGNSPLHF. Partial CDR3 DNA: TGTGCCACCAGTGATTCTCAGGGAAATTCACCC.

The CDR3 spells CASSQSGQATNEKLFF. The CDR3 DNA, read in part, is TGTGCCAGCTCACAATCCGGACAGGCAACTAATGAAAAG. The rearrangement links TRBV18 to TRBJ2-2; 7 bases align to TRBD1. The observed sequence ends 3 residues before the CDR3 terminus, with the missing tail filled in from the germline J gene. The CDR3 extends over 16 amino acids. Germline values: CDR1 KGHSH, CDR2 LQKENI. The complete variable domain, with remaining parts taken from reference TRBV18 and TRBJ2-2, reads NAGVMQNPRHLVRRRGQEARLRCSPMKGHSHVYWYRQLPEEGLKFMVYLQKENIIDESGMPKERFSAEFPKEGPSILRIQQVVRGDSAAYFCASSQSGQATNEKLFFGEGSRLTVL.